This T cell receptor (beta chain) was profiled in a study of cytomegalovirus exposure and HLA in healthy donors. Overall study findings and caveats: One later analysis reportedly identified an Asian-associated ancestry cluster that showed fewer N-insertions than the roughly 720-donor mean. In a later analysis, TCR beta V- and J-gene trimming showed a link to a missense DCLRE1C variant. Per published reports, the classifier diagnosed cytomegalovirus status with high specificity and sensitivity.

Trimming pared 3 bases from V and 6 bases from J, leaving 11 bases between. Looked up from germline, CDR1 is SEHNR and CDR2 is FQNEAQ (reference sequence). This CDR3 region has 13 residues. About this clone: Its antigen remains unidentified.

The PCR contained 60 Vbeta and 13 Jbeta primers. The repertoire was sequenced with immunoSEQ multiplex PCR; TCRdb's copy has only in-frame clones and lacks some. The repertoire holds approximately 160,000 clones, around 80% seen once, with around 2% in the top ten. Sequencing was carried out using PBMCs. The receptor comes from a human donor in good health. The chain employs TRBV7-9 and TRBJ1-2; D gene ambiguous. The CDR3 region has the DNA TGTGCCAGCAGCTTTACGGGGAGAGATGGCTACACCTTC. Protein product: CASSFTGRDGYTF.